What follows are 25 T cell receptor beta chains derived from one specimen sequenced in a study of T cell clonality in common variable immunodeficiency. Only in-frame clones appear in the TCRdb table, and some are missing; sequencing was by immunoSEQ multiplex PCR. The record shows 50,000 to 60,000 clones for this sample, with no singletons present. Sequenced input: peripheral blood mononuclear cells. The receptors were sampled from a person aged 18-70 years in good health.

This clone occurred a few times. The read comes to an end 3 residues before the CDR3 does, leaving the germline J gene to fill in the end. This sequence joins TRBV18 and TRBJ1-2; a possible D gene is TRBD1 (5 bases). The germline gives CDR1 KGHSH, CDR2 LQKENI. The CDR3 is made up of 14 amino acids. CDR3 DNA, as far as it was read: TGTGCCAGCTCACCAGGAAGGCAGGGAGGAGGC. Protein: CASSPGRQGGG. The full CDR3 reads CASSPGRQGGGYTF.

This clone was seen more than once but under ten times. The read terminates 3 residues ahead of where the CDR3 ends, so the germline J gene completes it. The V gene is TRBV11-3, the J gene TRBJ2-5; the D is unclear. Germline V lookup: CDR1 SGHNT, CDR2 YENEEA. V gave up 6 bases and J gave up 2 bases, with 4 bases separating them. The CDR3 extends over 11 amino acids. The chain's CDR3 is CASSPQETQYF. The DNA read from the CDR3 is TGTGCCAGCAGTCCACAAGAGACC.

This clone was recorded at least ten times. The read ends 3 residues shy of where the CDR3 ends; the end is completed using the germline J gene. The chain links TRBV5-1 to TRBJ2-5, with TRBD1 matching 7 bases. After removal of 4 bases from V and 5 bases from J, the junction contained 8 bases not matched to a gene. The CDR3 has 14 amino acids. Germline V lookup: CDR1 SGHRS, CDR2 YFSETQ. CDR3 bases read: TGCGCCAGCAGCCCAGAGGGGGCTGGGGAGACC. It codes for CASSPEGAGET. In full, the CDR3 reads CASSPEGAGETQYF.

There are many counts of this clone. Read data end 3 residues before the CDR3 end; the end is taken from the germline J gene. The chain uses TRBV20-1 and TRBJ2-7; TRBD2 aligns across 7 bases. This CDR3 comprises 12 residues. Germline V gene lookup returns CDR1 DFQATT and CDR2 SNEGSKA (reference sequence). Trimming cost V 5 bases and J 6 bases; bases outside gene matches: 7. CDR3 region: CSAPGTIGEQYF. The CDR3 bases that were read are TGCAGTGCTCCCGGGACTATTGGCGAG.

In this sample, this clone turned up many times. The CDR3 end lies 3 residues beyond the end of the read and is filled in from the germline J gene. The chain has TRBV12-3 or TRBV12-4 and TRBJ2-1; TRBD2 matches 11 bases. The CDR3 length is 17 residues. The junction had 11 bases not matched to a gene; V was cut back by 4 bases and J by 6 bases. CDR3 sequence reads: CASSSSQISGRANEQFF. The part of the CDR3 DNA that was read is TGTGCCAGCAGTTCCTCACAAATTAGCGGGAGGGCCAATGAG.

This clone was picked up many times. Sequencing ends 3 residues short of the CDR3 end; the germline J gene provides the rest. The rearrangement uses TRBV30 and TRBJ1-5; unclear D gene. CDR1 and CDR2 from the germline V gene are GTSNPN and SVGIG (reference sequence). This CDR3 has 10 residues. This CDR3 is CAWSYGPQHF. The DNA read from the CDR3 is TGTGCCTGGAGTTACGGTCCC.

Comments on this clone: The sequence runs out 3 residues before the end of the CDR3; the remainder is reconstructed from the germline J gene. The rearrangement uses TRBV7-1 and TRBJ2-1; TRBD2 matches at 14 bases. TRBV7-1 is identified as an open reading frame with a role that is uncertain. The CDR3 sequence is 20 residues long. J gave up 2 bases and V 3 bases, and 12 bases lay outside the gene matches. The CDR3 protein is CASSSFGLAGGRRAYNEQFF. CDR3 bases read: TGTGCCAGCAGCTCTTTCGGACTAGCGGGAGGCCGGAGGGCCTACAATGAG.

This clone was seen a handful of times. The CDR3 spells CASSIDSYSYNEQFF. CDR3 bases read: TGTGCCAGTAGTATTGACAGTTACTCCTACAATGAG. This chain uses TRBV19 with TRBJ2-1, with TRBD1 as a possible D gene (5 bases). The CDR3 end is not reached by the read, which stops 3 residues before it; the germline J gene fills it in. The germline V gene has CDR1 LNHDA and CDR2 SQIVND (reference sequence). The ends were cut back, 3 bases at V and 0 bases at J, with 9 bases in the middle. The CDR3 is 15 amino acids.

This clone was recorded many times. The read ends 3 residues early relative to the CDR3; the germline J gene fills the gap. The V and J genes are TRBV7-3 and TRBJ2-1; a weak D match, TRBD2 (6 bases). Trimming pared 4 bases from V and 6 bases from J, leaving 10 bases between. The CDR3 covers 13 residues. The germline V gene has CDR1 SGHTA and CDR2 FQGTGA. Partial CDR3 DNA: TGTGCCAGCAGCTCTGGGCGGGGCAATGAG. Residues: CASSSGRGNE. The CDR3 in full is CASSSGRGNEQFF.

In regard to this clone: The read halts 3 residues ahead of the CDR3 end, with the missing end drawn from the germline J gene. The J gene is TRBJ2-3, the V gene TRBV20-1; possibly TRBD2 for D (6 bases). The CDR3 has 15 amino acids. Germline-derived CDR1 and CDR2 are DFQATT and SNEGSKA (reference sequence). CDR3 region: CSARKSGGLQETQYF. CDR3 DNA, as far as it was read: TGCAGTGCTCGAAAATCCGGGGGTCTCCAAGAGACG.

This clone was seen ten or more times. The CDR3 end is not reached by the read, which stops 3 residues before it; the germline J gene fills it in. The V call is TRBV7-3, the J call TRBJ1-3; a weak D match, TRBD1 (5 bases). V dropped 6 bases and J dropped 0 bases, with 21 bases sitting between them. CDR1 is SGHTA, CDR2 FQGTGA, per germline. The CDR3 runs 18 residues. Incomplete CDR3 DNA: TGTGCCAGCAGGATACTGGACACTTGGGTTTTCTCTGGAAACACC. Its translation is CASRILDTWVFSGNT. The CDR3 in its entirety is CASRILDTWVFSGNTIYF.

Only a few counts were recorded for this clone. From the germline J gene comes the end of the CDR3, since the read stops 3 residues before it. This chain connects TRBV2 to TRBJ1-3; 10 bases line up with TRBD1. CDR3 length: 15 residues. Germline CDR1 and CDR2: SNHLY and FYNNEI. The V segment lost 7 bases and the J segment 2 bases; nucleotides outside the gene matches: 5. The covered CDR3 bases are TGTGCCAGCAAAAGACAGGGGGCTGCTGGAAACACC. Its translation is CASKRQGAAGNT. The whole CDR3 reads CASKRQGAAGNTIYF.

This clone was recorded at least ten times. The sequence runs out 3 residues before the end of the CDR3; the remainder is reconstructed from the germline J gene. This sequence joins TRBV20-1 and TRBJ2-1, with 7 bases lining up with TRBD2. CDR1 DFQATT and CDR2 SNEGSKA come from the germline V gene (reference sequence). J was trimmed by 6 bases and V by 0 bases; bases with no gene match: 8. This CDR3 contains 15 residues. CDR3: CSARDLRERPNEQFF. The sequenced CDR3 bases are TGCAGTGCTAGAGATTTGCGGGAGAGACCCAATGAG.

As to this clone: Read sequence stops 3 residues before the CDR3 end, and the germline J gene provides the missing end. The gene calls are TRBV18 and TRBJ2-3; the D is unclear. V was shortened by 0 bases and J by 0 bases, with 7 bases between the two germline ends. This CDR3 contains 15 residues. CDR1 KGHSH and CDR2 LQKENI come from the germline V gene. CDR3 DNA (partial): TGTGCCAGCTCACCACCCGCCCAGAGCACAGATACG. Amino acids: CASSPPAQSTDT. The CDR3 in full is CASSPPAQSTDTQYF.

This clone appeared many times. The read finishes 3 residues shy of the CDR3 end, and the germline J gene is used to complete it. The rearrangement links TRBV6-2 or TRBV6-3 to TRBJ2-1; 10 nucleotides align to TRBD2. There are 15 residues in the CDR3. The J segment lost 6 bases and the V segment lost 2 bases, leaving 4 bases of the junction unmatched. Per the germline V gene, CDR1 is MNHEY and CDR2 is SVGEGT. CDR3 DNA, as far as it was read: TGTGCCAGCAGTTACCTCCAGCGGGGGGGCAATGAG. This translates into CASSYLQRGGNE. The full CDR3 is CASSYLQRGGNEQFF.

Ten or more counts support this clone. The CDR3 end is not reached by the read, which stops 3 residues before it; the germline J gene fills it in. The chain recombines TRBV30 with TRBJ1-6; the D is unclear. V lost 4 bases and J lost 4, with 8 bases in between. The CDR3 is made up of 13 amino acids. The germline V gene has CDR1 GTSNPN and CDR2 SVGIG (reference sequence). The CDR3 protein is CAWKPNYNSPLHF. CDR3 DNA, as far as it was read: TGTGCCTGGAAACCTAATTATAATTCACCC.

This clone was observed many times. CDR3 DNA (partial): TGCAGTGCTGAGACAGGGAACACCGGGGAG. This encodes CSAETGNTGE. The whole CDR3 protein is CSAETGNTGELFF. The chain uses TRBV20-1 and TRBJ2-2, with TRBD1 as a possible D gene (6 bases). Read data end 3 residues before the CDR3 end; the end is taken from the germline J gene. V gave up 5 bases and J gave up 1 base, with 8 bases separating them. The length of the CDR3 is 13 residues. Germline V gene sequence: CDR1 DFQATT, CDR2 SNEGSKA (reference sequence).

To note about this clone: The read finishes 3 residues shy of the CDR3 end, and the germline J gene is used to complete it. The V call is TRBV7-8, the J call TRBJ1-1; D is perhaps TRBD1 (6 bases). CDR1 and CDR2 (germline): SGHVS, FQNEAQ. The CDR3 length is 15 residues. V shed 5 bases and J shed 3 bases, with 16 bases lying between them. The CDR3 sequence is CASSLDSSFDTEAFF. The sequenced part of the CDR3 DNA is TGTGCCAGCAGCCTGGACAGTTCGTTTGACACTGAA.

In its sample, this clone was seen many times. The sequence runs out 3 residues before the end of the CDR3; the remainder is reconstructed from the germline J gene. V usage is TRBV10-3 and J usage is TRBJ1-3; TRBD1 matches 7 bases. This CDR3 is built from 15 residues. The V segment lost 4 bases and the J segment 0 bases; nucleotides outside the gene matches: 3. CDR1 ENHRY and CDR2 SYGVKD come from the germline V gene. The CDR3 DNA, read in part, is TGTGCCATCAGTGCGGGACAGCACTCTGGAAACACC. Its translation is CAISAGQHSGNT. The full CDR3 protein reads CAISAGQHSGNTIYF.

This clone was recorded at least ten times. The read finishes 3 residues shy of the CDR3 end, and the germline J gene is used to complete it. The chain links TRBV20-1 to TRBJ2-1, with 11 bases that match TRBD2. Germline values: CDR1 DFQATT, CDR2 SNEGSKA (reference sequence). The junction had 4 bases not matched to a gene; V was cut back by 0 bases and J by 6 bases. The CDR3 extends over 15 amino acids. The part of the CDR3 DNA that was read is TGCAGTGCTAGAGATATTGGGACTAGCGGCAATGAG. It yields the protein CSARDIGTSGNE. The CDR3 as a whole reads CSARDIGTSGNEQFF.

This clone came up a few times. The read is 3 residues too short to cover the CDR3 end, so that end is filled in from the germline J gene. The rearrangement uses TRBV5-1 and TRBJ2-5; D is perhaps TRBD1 (5 bases). V gave up 1 base and J gave up 1 base, with 11 bases separating them. The CDR3 is 15 amino acids. Germline CDR1 is SGHRS and CDR2 is YFSETQ. The covered CDR3 bases are TGCGCCAGCAGCTTGAGGCAGGGTATCCAAGAGACC. It encodes CASSLRQGIQET. The CDR3 reads in full as CASSLRQGIQETQYF.

This clone was counted ten times or more. CDR3 bases read: TGTGCCTGGCCGAGCCTTCAGGGGGAGGGC. Translation gives CAWPSLQGEG. The whole CDR3 reads CAWPSLQGEGYTF. V gene TRBV30 combines with J gene TRBJ1-2; 7 bases match TRBD1. The read ends 3 residues before the CDR3 terminus; that terminus is restored from the germline J gene. The CDR3 is 13 residues long. Germline CDR1 is GTSNPN and CDR2 is SVGIG (reference sequence).

This clone has at least ten counts. Read sequence stops 3 residues before the CDR3 end, and the germline J gene provides the missing end. The J gene is TRBJ2-2, the V gene TRBV20-1; D uncertain. The CDR3 extends over 13 amino acids. Deletions cut 7 bases from V and 6 bases from J, with 15 bases between. Per the germline V gene, CDR1 is DFQATT and CDR2 is SNEGSKA (reference sequence). The CDR3 DNA, read in part, is TGCAGTGTCCTGCTCTTAGCCGCCGGGGAG. Residues: CSVLLLAAGE. The whole CDR3 protein reads CSVLLLAAGELFF.

At least ten counts were recorded for this clone. The read stops 3 residues short of the end of the CDR3; the missing end is completed from the germline J gene. This chain connects TRBV7-8 to TRBJ1-2; tentative D call: TRBD1 (5 bases). The CDR3 has 13 residues. Germline V gene sequence: CDR1 SGHVS, CDR2 FQNEAQ. CDR3 sequence: CASSPEGADFYTF. CDR3 DNA, as far as it was read: TGTGCCAGCAGCCCAGAAGGGGCGGATTTC. The complete variable domain, with remaining parts taken from reference TRBV7-8 and TRBJ1-2, reads GAGVSQSPRYKVAKRGQDVALRCDPISGHVSLFWYQQALGQGPEFLTYFQNEAQLDKSGLPSDRFFAERPEGSVSTLKIQRTQQEDSAVYLCASSPEGADFYTFGSGTRLTVV.

This clone showed up many times. The read comes to an end 3 residues before the CDR3 does, leaving the germline J gene to fill in the end. The chain couples TRBV29-1 to TRBJ1-2; D remains ambiguous. CDR1 and CDR2 (germline): SQVTM, ANQGSEA. This CDR3 spans 14 amino acids. V was pared by 4 bases and J by 5 bases, with 17 bases between. The sequenced part of the CDR3 DNA is TGCAGCGTTGGAGAGGCAGATCCTTTTTATGGC. It yields the protein CSVGEADPFYG. The entire CDR3 sequence reads CSVGEADPFYGYTF.